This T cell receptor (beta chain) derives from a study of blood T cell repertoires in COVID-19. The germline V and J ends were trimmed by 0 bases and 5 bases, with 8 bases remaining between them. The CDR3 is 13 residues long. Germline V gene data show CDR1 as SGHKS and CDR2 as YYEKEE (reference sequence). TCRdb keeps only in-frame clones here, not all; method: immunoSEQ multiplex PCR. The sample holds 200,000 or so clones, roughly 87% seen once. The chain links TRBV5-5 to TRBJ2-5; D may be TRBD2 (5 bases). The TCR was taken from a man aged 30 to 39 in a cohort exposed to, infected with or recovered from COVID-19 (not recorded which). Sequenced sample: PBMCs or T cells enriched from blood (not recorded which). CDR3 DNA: TGTGCCAGCAGCTTGGCGACGGGGGAGACCCAGTACTTC. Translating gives CASSLATGETQYF. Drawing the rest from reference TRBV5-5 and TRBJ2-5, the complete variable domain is DAGVTQSPTHLIKTRGQQVTLRCSPISGHKSVSWYQQVLGQGPQFIFQYYEKEERGRGNFPDRFSARQFPNYSSELNVNALLLGDSALYLCASSLATGETQYFGPGTRLLVL.